The 5 T cell receptor beta chains below all came from one sample that was sequenced in a study of early T cells in non-severe SARS-CoV-2 infection. TCRdb ran MiXCR on the 5' RACE reads and lists one entry per CDR3 protein. The sample lists 20,000 to 25,000 distinct CDR3 sequences; about 5% were seen once. Sequenced material: whole blood. The receptors here all came from an adult who was a healthcare worker with PCR-confirmed SARS-CoV-2 infection or an uninfected control (not recorded which).

This rearrangement joins TRBV5-6 to TRBJ1-4; D remains unclear. The ends were cut back, 3 bases at V and 4 bases at J, with 10 bases in the middle. The V gene's germline CDR1 is SGHDT and CDR2 YYEEEE. CDR3 length: 14 residues. As DNA, the CDR3 is TGTGCCAGCAGCTCGGACGGAAATAATGAAAAACTGTTTTTT. Translation: CASSSDGNNEKLFF.

At least ten counts were recorded for this clonotype. The chain joins TRBV14 to TRBJ1-1; D not certain. The CDR3 is 13 residues long. V was trimmed by 6 bases and J by 9 bases, leaving 17 bases between them. Germline V gene sequence: CDR1 SGHDN, CDR2 FVKESK. Here the CDR3 DNA reads TGTGCCAGCAGTCTGAGGGTGGGCAGAAAAGCTTTCTTT. Translated: CASSLRVGRKAFF. Complete variable domain (other parts from reference TRBV14 and TRBJ1-1): EAGVTQFPSHSVIEKGQTVTLRCDPISGHDNLYWYRRVMGKEIKFLLHFVKESKQDESGMPNNRFLAERTGGTYSTLKVQPAELEDSGVYFCASSLRVGRKAFFGQGTRLTVV.

Many counts were recorded for this clonotype. This chain links TRBV10-2 with TRBJ2-6, with D perhaps being TRBD1 or TRBD2 (5 bases each). This CDR3 comprises 18 residues. The germline gives CDR1 WSHSY, CDR2 SAAADI. Trimming pared 2 bases from V and 4 bases from J, leaving 18 bases between. The CDR3 spells CASSELWLGASGANVLTF. CDR3 nucleotides: TGCGCCAGCAGTGAGCTCTGGCTCGGGGCGTCCGGGGCCAACGTCCTGACTTTC.

The J gene is TRBJ2-1, the V gene TRBV29-1; maybe TRBD2 (5 bases). The CDR3 sequence is 14 residues long. The ends were cut back, 6 bases at V and 0 bases at J, with 12 bases in the middle. The V gene's germline CDR1 is SQVTM and CDR2 ANQGSEA. CDR3 nucleotides: TGCAGCGTGCACCAAGGGAGCTCCTACAATGAGCAGTTCTTC. Its translation: CSVHQGSSYNEQFF.

This clonotype was detected many times. This chain connects TRBV7-2 to TRBJ2-7, with 9 bases aligning to TRBD2. J gave up 0 bases and V 5 bases, and 5 bases lay outside the gene matches. The CDR3 loop spans 15 amino acids. In germline, CDR1 is SGHTA, CDR2 FQGNSA. CDR3 residues: CASSHSGGPSYEQYF. Here the CDR3 DNA reads TGTGCCAGCAGCCATAGCGGGGGCCCCTCCTACGAGCAGTACTTC.